This record looks at one T cell receptor beta chain sequence and its context. Its antigen is unknown. This sample was taken from a study of cytomegalovirus exposure and HLA in healthy donors. Notes on the study in general: Productive rates of about 90% or about 30% were seen for most TCR beta V segments in an earlier analysis.

Vbeta (60) and Jbeta (13) primers were used in the PCR. Assay: immunoSEQ multiplex PCR; the TCRdb copy retains only in-frame clones and omits some. The data show 95,000 to 150,000 clones, 70% to 85% seen once. CDR1 and CDR2 (germline): MGHRA, YSYEKL. Trimming removed 4 bases at V and 0 bases at J, with 13 bases between. The CDR3 is 16 amino acids. The chain links TRBV4-1 to TRBJ1-3; possibly TRBD1 for D (6 bases). The origin of this receptor is a man between 18 and 29 years old in good health and CMV-seropositive. Sequenced: PBMCs. The CDR3 nucleotides are TGCGCCAGCAGCCTGGCGCGGACAGCCTCTGGAAACACCATATATTTT. It encodes CASSLARTASGNTIYF.